This T cell receptor (beta chain) is drawn from a study of human T cells and chemical hapten exposure. Between the trimmed V and J ends, which lost 5 bases and 8 bases, there was a span of 10 bases. The CDR3 has 11 residues. Looked up from germline, CDR1 is DFQATT and CDR2 is SNEGSKA (reference sequence). This clonotype occurred many times. The time point was: patch test 3, about 24 weeks after DPC sensitization. Described treatment: therapeutic diphenylcyclopropenone sensitization with weekly scalp DPC. TCRdb processed the RACE reads anew with MiXCR; each CDR3 protein has one entry. This table has 25,000 to 35,000 distinct CDR3 sequences, more than 5% appearing once.

The sample consisted of whole blood, taken in connection with sensitization to the hapten diphenylcyclopropenone (DPC). The sequence was obtained from a man aged 25-45 years with alopecia areata. Some clones in this sample may be carry-over from other donors' samples. This chain links TRBV20-1 with TRBJ1-5, with D perhaps matching TRBD1 (5 bases). The CDR3 coding sequence is TGCAGTGCTGGGGCGGGCAAGCCCCAGCATTTT. It translates to CSAGAGKPQHF.